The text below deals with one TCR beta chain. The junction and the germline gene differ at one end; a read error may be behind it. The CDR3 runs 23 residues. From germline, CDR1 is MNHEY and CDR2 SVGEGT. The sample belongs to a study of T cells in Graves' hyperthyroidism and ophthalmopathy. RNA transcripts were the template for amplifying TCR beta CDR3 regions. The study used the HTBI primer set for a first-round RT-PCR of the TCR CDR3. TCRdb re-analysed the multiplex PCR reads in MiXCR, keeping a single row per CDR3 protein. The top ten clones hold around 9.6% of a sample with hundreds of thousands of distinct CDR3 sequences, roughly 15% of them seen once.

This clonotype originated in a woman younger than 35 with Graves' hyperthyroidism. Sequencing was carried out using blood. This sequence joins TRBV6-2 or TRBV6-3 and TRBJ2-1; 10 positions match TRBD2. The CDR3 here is CASSYLWPLMPDSLAGFGDDQFF. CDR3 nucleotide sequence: TGTGCCAGCAGTTACTTATGGCCTCTTATGCCCGATTCACTAGCGGGATTTGGTGATGACCAGTTCTTC.